The TCR beta chain under discussion was sequenced for a study of PD-L1 blockade in urothelial cancer. As for the study in general: Patients commenced atezolizumab in the mid-2010s, and it was given at 1,200 mg intravenously every 3 weeks.

V was pared by 3 bases and J by 5 bases, with 13 bases of the junction left unmatched. Germline-derived CDR1 and CDR2 are KGHSH and LQKENI. CDR3 size: 17 residues. Using immunoSEQ multiplex PCR, the repertoire was profiled, and TCRdb retains in-frame clones only, with some absent. Of fewer than 45,000 clones listed, approximately 82% are singletons. The chain joins TRBV18 to TRBJ1-1; 9 bases align to TRBD1. The receptor comes from a man between 65 and 85 years old with urothelial cancer. The material sequenced was PBMCs, taken around atezolizumab (anti-PD-L1) treatment. CDR3 protein: CASSPFERGQGGTEAFF. CDR3 nucleotide sequence: TGTGCCAGCTCACCGTTCGAAAGGGGACAGGGAGGAACTGAAGCTTTCTTT.